One sample yielded the 30 T cell receptor beta chains listed below, sequenced in a study of T cell responses to AZD1222 COVID-19 vaccine. Assay: immunoSEQ multiplex PCR; the TCRdb copy retains only in-frame clones and omits some. Of 150,000 or so clones listed, roughly 90% were seen once; the top ten hold around 5.5%. Sample: peripheral blood, taken on day 0 of AZD1222 vaccination. The receptors shown here come from an adult in good health.

J is TRBJ1-2 and V is TRBV3-1 (or the pseudogene TRBV3-2); 8 bases map to TRBD1. The CDR3 totals 16 residues. After removal of 0 bases from V and 4 bases from J, the junction contained 7 bases not matched to a gene. The germline V gene has CDR1 LGHDT and CDR2 YNNKEL (reference sequence). CDR3 region: CASSQESRGLGYGYTF. The CDR3 region has the DNA TGTGCCAGCAGCCAAGAATCCAGGGGGCTCGGCTATGGCTACACCTTC.

This clone was observed once. The chain recombines TRBV27 with TRBJ2-7; D unresolved. The ends were cut back, 10 bases at V and 3 bases at J, with 13 bases in the middle. CDR1 MNHEY and CDR2 SMNVEV come from the germline V gene (reference sequence). This CDR3 comprises 12 residues. The CDR3 nucleotides are TGTGCCACTTCCGACGCCCGCTACGAGCAGTACTTC. The encoded protein is CATSDARYEQYF.

This chain connects TRBV12-3 or TRBV12-4 to TRBJ1-1, with a possible D match to TRBD1 (5 bases). V lost 3 bases and J lost 7, with 9 bases in between. CDR3 length: 12 residues. CDR3 DNA sequence: TGTGCCAGCAGTTTTCAGGGAAATGAAGCTTTCTTT. Translating it yields CASSFQGNEAFF.

This clone occurred a few times. V usage is TRBV6-5 and J usage is TRBJ1-6, with 9 positions matching TRBD1. J was trimmed by 6 bases and V by 6 bases; bases with no gene match: 6. In germline, CDR1 is MNHEY, CDR2 SVGAGI. This CDR3 comprises 15 residues. DNA for the CDR3: TGTGCCAGCAGGACCGACAGGGGGTTTAATTCACCCCTCCACTTT. Residues: CASRTDRGFNSPLHF.

CDR3 protein: CASTLLAGGSYEQYF. CDR3 bases: TGTGCCAGCACCCTACTAGCGGGAGGATCTTACGAGCAGTACTTC. The V gene is TRBV7-2, the J gene TRBJ2-7; 12 nucleotides match TRBD2. The length of the CDR3 is 15 residues. Trimming at V came to 7 bases and at J to 4 bases, leaving 8 bases not matched to a gene. CDR1 and CDR2 from the germline V gene are SGHTA and FQGNSA.

V and J are TRBV10-3 and TRBJ1-1, with D perhaps matching TRBD1 (5 bases). Trimming shortened V by 2 bases and J by 0 bases, and 10 bases separated the two germline ends. Germline CDR1 ENHRY, CDR2 SYGVKD. This CDR3 is built from 15 residues. The CDR3 spells CAISETTAMNTEAFF. CDR3 DNA sequence: TGTGCCATCAGTGAGACGACAGCTATGAACACTGAAGCTTTCTTT.

The chain is built from TRBV7-9 and TRBJ1-2; D call uncertain. Between the trimmed V and J ends, which lost 5 bases and 8 bases, there was a span of 15 bases. Per germline, CDR1 SEHNR and CDR2 FQNEAQ (reference sequence). The CDR3 runs 13 residues. The CDR3 sequence: CASSPTSTGGYTF. The CDR3 DNA reads TGTGCCAGCAGCCCCACCTCCACGGGGGGCTACACCTTC.

The chain recombines TRBV19 with TRBJ1-5, with D hard to call. The CDR3 is made up of 15 amino acids. V dropped 7 bases and J dropped 0 bases, with 13 bases sitting between them. Germline V gene data show CDR1 as LNHDA and CDR2 as SQIVND (reference sequence). In DNA form, the CDR3 reads TGTGCCAGTACCTACTCGAGGATTAGCAATCAGCCCCAGCATTTT. It yields the protein CASTYSRISNQPQHF.

The chain has TRBV29-1 and TRBJ2-1; TRBD2 aligns across 16 bases. The germline V gene encodes CDR1 SQVTM and CDR2 ANQGSEA. The CDR3 extends over 14 amino acids. The V segment lost 6 bases and the J segment 8 bases; nucleotides outside the gene matches: 4. CDR3 loop: CSVEGLAGGDEQFF. The CDR3 nucleotides are TGCAGCGTGGAGGGACTAGCGGGAGGGGATGAGCAGTTCTTC.

V and J are TRBV12-5 and TRBJ1-4; D is possibly TRBD1 (5 bases). There are 12 residues in the CDR3. V shed 11 bases and J shed 4 bases, with 11 bases lying between them. Germline V gives CDR1 LGHNT, CDR2 FRNRAP. This chain's CDR3 is CARQRRNEKLFF. The DNA for the CDR3 is TGTGCTCGACAGAGACGTAATGAAAAACTGTTTTTT.

The chain is built from TRBV28 and TRBJ2-1; TRBD2 agrees at 13 bases. In germline, CDR1 is MDHEN, CDR2 SYDVKM. CDR3 size: 17 residues. CDR3 bases: TGTGTGGGCAGGGGGCGGTGTCCGACTAGCGGGAGGAATGAGCAGTTCTTC. This gives the protein CVGRGRCPTSGRNEQFF.

A few counts support this clone. The chain joins TRBV27 to TRBJ2-7; D is possibly TRBD2 (5 bases). Looked up from germline, CDR1 is MNHEY and CDR2 is SMNVEV (reference sequence). The CDR3 runs to 14 residues. Trimming cost V 2 bases and J 6 bases, with 14 bases left between them. CDR3 residues: CASSLGLSSFEQYF. The CDR3 region has the DNA TGTGCCAGCAGTTTAGGTTTGTCTAGCTTCGAGCAGTACTTC.

The sample holds many counts of this clone. The rearrangement uses TRBV11-2 and TRBJ1-1, with D possibly being TRBD1 (5 bases). This CDR3 has 17 residues. CDR1 SGHAT and CDR2 FQNNGV come from the germline V gene. V gave up 0 bases and J gave up 0 bases, with 14 bases separating them. The CDR3 bases are TGTGCCAGCAGCTTAGACGTTCCGGGACGGTTGAACACTGAAGCTTTCTTT. It translates to CASSLDVPGRLNTEAFF.

The chain recombines TRBV15 with TRBJ2-2, with D uncertain. The CDR3 sequence is 15 residues long. The ends were cut back, 1 base at V and 0 bases at J, with 6 bases in the middle. Germline V gene data show CDR1 as LNHNV and CDR2 as YYDKDF (reference sequence). The DNA for the CDR3 is TGTGCCACCAGCAGAGTCGGAGCGAACACCGGGGAGCTGTTTTTT. Translating gives CATSRVGANTGELFF.

This chain joins TRBV6-2 or TRBV6-3 and TRBJ1-5; D might be TRBD1 (6 bases). Per the germline V gene, CDR1 is MNHEY and CDR2 is SVGEGT. V lost 4 bases and J lost 5, with 15 bases in between. CDR3 length equals 15 residues. The DNA for the CDR3 is TGTGCCAGCAGTTCCTATCCGGGACAAGATCAGCCCCAGCATTTT. This translates into CASSSYPGQDQPQHF.

This clone was counted a few times. The chain employs TRBV28 and TRBJ1-2; D perhaps matches TRBD1 (5 bases). The CDR3 loop spans 15 amino acids. Germline CDR1 and CDR2: MDHEN and SYDVKM. Trimming shortened V by 8 bases and J by 4 bases, and 20 bases separated the two germline ends. CDR3 DNA: TGTGCCAGCCACAACCGGGGCCGCTACGTCTATGGCTACACCTTC. It translates to CASHNRGRYVYGYTF.

This sequence joins TRBV6-2 or TRBV6-3 and TRBJ2-1; D ambiguous. Germline assignment: CDR1 MNHEY and CDR2 SVGEGT. V was trimmed by 1 base and J by 8 bases, leaving 9 bases between them. This CDR3 region has 13 residues. The CDR3, as DNA: TGTGCCAGCAGTTACTTCCCGTTGCATGAGCAGTTCTTC. Amino acids: CASSYFPLHEQFF.

This CDR3 reads CASSVVGGTDNEQFF. The CDR3 nucleotides are TGTGCCAGCAGCGTAGTAGGGGGGACAGACAATGAGCAGTTCTTC. The V gene is TRBV9, the J gene TRBJ2-1; perhaps TRBD1 as D (7 bases). The CDR3 runs to 15 residues. The V gene's germline CDR1 is SGDLS and CDR2 YYNGEE. Trimming left V 0 bases short and J 5 bases short, with 12 bases between. Full variable domain (outside the CDR3, taken from reference TRBV9 and TRBJ2-1): DSGVTQTPKHLITATGQRVTLRCSPRSGDLSVYWYQQSLDQGLQFLIQYYNGEERAKGNILERFSAQQFPDLHSELNLSSLELGDSALYFCASSVVGGTDNEQFFGPGTRLTVL.

A single count supports this clone. V gene TRBV2 combines with J gene TRBJ2-1; 8 bases fit TRBD1. Germline CDR1 SNHLY, CDR2 FYNNEI. CDR3 length: 17 residues. V was pared by 4 bases and J by 0 bases, with 8 bases of the junction left unmatched. Here the CDR3 reads CASSAWTGSSSYNEQFF. The CDR3 DNA reads as TGTGCCAGCAGTGCTTGGACAGGGTCGAGCTCCTACAATGAGCAGTTCTTC. Full variable domain (remainder filled in from reference TRBV2 and TRBJ2-1): EPEVTQTPSHQVTQMGQEVILRCVPISNHLYFYWYRQILGQKVEFLVSFYNNEISEKSEIFDDQFSVERPDGSNFTLKIRSTKLEDSAMYFCASSAWTGSSSYNEQFFGPGTRLTVL.

This clone was counted once. V is TRBV10-3 and J is TRBJ1-2, with TRBD1 identical over 9 bases. Germline V gene sequence: CDR1 ENHRY, CDR2 SYGVKD. This CDR3 has 17 residues. With V trimmed by 7 bases and J by 3 bases, 15 bases remained unmatched. The CDR3 DNA reads as TGTGCCATCACCCTCGGACAGGGGAGGCAGGTCGACTATGGCTACACCTTC. Translation: CAITLGQGRQVDYGYTF.

The rearrangement joins TRBV19 to TRBJ1-2, with a weak D call TRBD1 (5 bases). Germline assignment: CDR1 LNHDA and CDR2 SQIVND (reference sequence). With 6 bases removed from V and 8 bases from J, the gap between germline ends came to 16 bases. The CDR3 runs to 13 residues. CDR3 bases: TGTGCCAGTAGCCCCTTTTCCGGGACCGGCTACACCTTC. This gives the protein CASSPFSGTGYTF.

The CDR3, as DNA: TGTGCCAGCAGGAGGACAGGGTATTCACCCCTCCACTTT. It translates to CASRRTGYSPLHF. The rearrangement links TRBV6-4 to TRBJ1-6; 8 nucleotides line up with TRBD1. From germline, CDR1 is MRHNA and CDR2 SNTAGT. The V gene end was trimmed by 6 bases and the J gene end by 8 bases; junction bases not matched to a gene: 3. The CDR3 runs to 13 residues.

The rearrangement uses TRBV6-6 and TRBJ1-2; D may be TRBD1 (6 bases). Trimming cost V 1 base and J 7 bases, with 16 bases left between them. This CDR3 is 15 amino acids long. CDR1 MNHNY and CDR2 SVGAGI come from the germline V gene (reference sequence). This CDR3 is CASSYLLRGTGGYTF. The CDR3 DNA follows: TGTGCCAGCAGTTACTTATTAAGGGGGACTGGTGGCTACACCTTC.

This chain connects TRBV6-5 to TRBJ1-1; 10 bases are shared with TRBD1. The CDR3 length is 14 residues. Looked up from germline, CDR1 is MNHEY and CDR2 is SVGAGI. With 2 bases clipped from V and 5 bases from J, the junction kept 2 bases outside the gene matches. The CDR3 DNA reads TGTGCCAGCAGTTACGGGACAGGGGTAACTGAAGCTTTCTTT. As protein: CASSYGTGVTEAFF.

The V and J genes are TRBV5-6 and TRBJ1-2; possible D gene TRBD1, 5 bases. This CDR3 is 14 amino acids long. The germline CDR1 and CDR2 sequences are SGHDT and YYEEEE. V lost 4 bases to trimming and J lost 6 bases, with 16 bases between them. CDR3 amino acids: CASSPARGRHGYTF. The DNA for the CDR3 is TGTGCCAGCAGCCCCGCTAGGGGACGGCATGGCTACACCTTC.

This clone appeared a few times. The gene calls are TRBV2 and TRBJ2-5, with D hard to call. Germline loops: CDR1 SNHLY, CDR2 FYNNEI. V gave up 9 bases and J gave up 5 bases, with 10 bases separating them. The CDR3 totals 11 residues. For the CDR3, the DNA is TGTGCCAGGAACCACCGCGAGACCCAGTACTTC. Translating it yields CARNHRETQYF.

The V call is TRBV18, the J call TRBJ1-2; no reliable D call. CDR1 and CDR2 (germline): KGHSH, LQKENI. V was clipped by 9 bases and J by 7 bases, with 12 bases between them. This CDR3 comprises 11 residues. This CDR3 reads CASRAQSGYTF. For the CDR3, the DNA is TGTGCCAGTCGAGCCCAGAGTGGCTACACCTTC.

The chain carries TRBV23-1 and TRBJ2-7; TRBD1 agrees at 7 bases. TRBV23-1 is treated as an ORF (open reading frame) with a function not yet certain. The CDR3 loop spans 14 amino acids. Trimming at V came to 6 bases and at J to 1 base, leaving 6 bases not matched to a gene. The CDR3, as DNA: TGCGCCAGCAGCCGGACAGGTGATTCCTACGAGCAGTACTTC. It specifies CASSRTGDSYEQYF.

The sample holds a few counts of this clone. This rearrangement joins TRBV10-3 to TRBJ2-7; TRBD1 matches at 11 bases. J was trimmed by 6 bases and V by 10 bases; bases with no gene match: 8. The CDR3 has 13 amino acids. The V gene's germline CDR1 is ENHRY and CDR2 SYGVKD. CDR3 sequence reads: CATLGQGVGEQYF. The CDR3 nucleotides are TGTGCCACCCTGGGACAGGGGGTTGGCGAGCAGTACTTC.

J is TRBJ1-3 and V is TRBV21-1; whether TRBD1, the table's D call, matches the DNA was not checked. TRBV21-1 is deemed a pseudogene. The CDR3 length is 15 residues. The CDR3 spells CASPKDRGRGNTIYF. For the CDR3, the DNA is TGTGCCAGCCCCAAGGACAGGGGGAGAGGAAACACCATATATTTT.